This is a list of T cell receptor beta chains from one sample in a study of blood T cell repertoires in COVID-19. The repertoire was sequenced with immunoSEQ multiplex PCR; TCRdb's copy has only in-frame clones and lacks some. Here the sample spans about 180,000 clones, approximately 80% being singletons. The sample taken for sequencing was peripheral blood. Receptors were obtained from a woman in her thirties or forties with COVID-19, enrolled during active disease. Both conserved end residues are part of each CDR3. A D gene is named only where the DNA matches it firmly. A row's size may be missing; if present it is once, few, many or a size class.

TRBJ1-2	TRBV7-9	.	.	TGTGCCAGCAGCTTAGCTCAGGCCGCGAGTGGCTACACCTTC	CASSLAQAASGYTF
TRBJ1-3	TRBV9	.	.	TGTGCCAGCAGCGTAGGAGGTGCAGGGCATGGAAACACCATATATTTT	CASSVGGAGHGNTIYF
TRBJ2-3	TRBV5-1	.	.	TGCGCCAGCAGCCGGCTAGGAGGCACAGATACGCAGTATTTT	CASSRLGGTDTQYF
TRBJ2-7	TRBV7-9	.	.	TGTGCCAGCAGCCCTACACCCTCAAGGCGACTCGGCCCCGAGCAGTACTTC	CASSPTPSRRLGPEQYF
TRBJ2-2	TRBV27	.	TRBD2	TGTGCCAGCAGCCCTCTCGGGAGGTCGAACACCGGGGAGCTGTTTTTT	CASSPLGRSNTGELFF
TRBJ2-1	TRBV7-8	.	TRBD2	TGTGCCAGCAGCTCCAGATGGACTAGCGGGAGTAGTCGCAATGAGCAGTTCTTC	CASSSRWTSGSSRNEQFF
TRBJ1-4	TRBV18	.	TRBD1	TGTGCCAGCTCACCAAACAGGGGGAATGAAAAACTGTTTTTT	CASSPNRGNEKLFF
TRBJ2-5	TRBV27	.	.	TGTGCCAGCAGTCCCCTCGGGGTTGAGACCCAGTACTTC	CASSPLGVETQYF
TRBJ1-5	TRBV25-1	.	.	TGTGCCAGCAGTGAAAGGGGCATCCATCAGCCCCAGCATTTT	CASSERGIHQPQHF
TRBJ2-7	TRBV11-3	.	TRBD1	TGTGCCAGCAGCTCGCTACCGGGACAGGGGGATACCGAGCAGTACTTC	CASSSLPGQGDTEQYF
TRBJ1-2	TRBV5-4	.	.	TGTGCCAGCAGCTTGACGGGTGACTATGGCTACACCTTC	CASSLTGDYGYTF
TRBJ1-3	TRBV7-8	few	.	TGTGCCAGCAGCCCATCAAGTCAGGCACTCTCTGGAAACACCATATATTTT	CASSPSSQALSGNTIYF
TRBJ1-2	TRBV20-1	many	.	TGCAGTGCTAGTAGGGCAGGGCTGTCGGATGGCTACACCTTC	CSASRAGLSDGYTF
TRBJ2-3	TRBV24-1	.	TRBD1	TGTGCCACCAGTGATCCTACAGGGGGCGACACAGATACGCAGTATTTT	CATSDPTGGDTDTQYF
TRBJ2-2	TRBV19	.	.	TGTGCCAGTAGTATCCCGGCCGGGTACACCGGGGAGCTGTTTTTT	CASSIPAGYTGELFF
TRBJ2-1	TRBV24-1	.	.	TGTGCCACCAGTGATTTGCGAGCGGGGACATACAATGAGCAGTTCTTC	CATSDLRAGTYNEQFF
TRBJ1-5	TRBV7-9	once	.	TGTGCCAGCAGCCTCCTGCGTGATCAGCCCCAGCATTTT	CASSLLRDQPQHF
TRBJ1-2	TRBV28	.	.	TGTGCCAGCAGTTTAAAAGGCCTGGAGGTGGGATCTAACTATGGCTACACCTTC	CASSLKGLEVGSNYGYTF
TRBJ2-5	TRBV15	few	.	TGTGCCACCAGCAGAGAACCCCGGAGAAAAGAGACCCAGTACTTC	CATSREPRRKETQYF
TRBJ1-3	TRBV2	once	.	TGTGCCAGCAGTGATGACAAGTCGTCTGGAAACACCATATATTTT	CASSDDKSSGNTIYF
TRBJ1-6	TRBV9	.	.	TGTGCCAGCAGCGTATCGGGATCACCCCTCCACTTT	CASSVSGSPLHF
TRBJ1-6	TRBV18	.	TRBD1	TGTGCCAGCTCCGGGGACAGCAGTTCACCCCTCCACTTT	CASSGDSSSPLHF
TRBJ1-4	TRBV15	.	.	TGTGCCACCAGCAGAGTCGTTAATGAAAAACTGTTTTTT	CATSRVVNEKLFF
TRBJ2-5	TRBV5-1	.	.	TGCGCCAGCAGCTTGTTTGCGCGTGGAGGACAAGAGACCCAGTACTTC	CASSLFARGGQETQYF
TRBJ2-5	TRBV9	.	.	TGTGCCAGCAGCGTAGGGGGGCGAGGTCTAGAGACCCAGTACTTC	CASSVGGRGLETQYF
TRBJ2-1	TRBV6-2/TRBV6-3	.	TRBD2	TGTGCCAGCAGTAAGGGGGGGGGACTAGCGGGAGGCTATGAGCAGTTCTTC	CASSKGGGLAGGYEQFF
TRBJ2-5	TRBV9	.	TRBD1	TGTGCCAGCAGCCTAGACAGGGCAGAGACCCAGTACTTC	CASSLDRAETQYF
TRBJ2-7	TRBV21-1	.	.	TGTGCCAGCAGCAAGTTACAGGGGAGGTACGAGCAGTACTTC	CASSKLQGRYEQYF
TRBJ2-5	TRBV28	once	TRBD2	TGTGCCAGCAGTTTATCAGAGGGACTAGCGGGAAGAGAGACCCAGTACTTC	CASSLSEGLAGRETQYF
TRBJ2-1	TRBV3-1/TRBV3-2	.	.	TGTGCCAGCAGCCAAGACCCCCCCCAGAGGAATGAGCAGTTCTTC	CASSQDPPQRNEQFF